This T cell receptor beta chain was identified in a study of blood T cell repertoires in COVID-19. Study-level background: Acute-phase and convalescent COVID-19 samples originated in the United States, Italy and Spain.

Under the authors' procedure: By means of reference gene primer amplification, nucleated cell counts were estimated. Sequenced by immunoSEQ multiplex PCR; TCRdb stores in-frame clones only, minus some. D and trimming come from the DNA, and the V and J calls and clone size come from that table. The sample holds 200,000 to 250,000 clones, around three quarters seen once. V lost 0 bases and J 0 bases, leaving 3 bases between the germline ends. This CDR3 comprises 13 residues. Germline values: CDR1 SGHKS, CDR2 YYEKEE (reference sequence). The clonotype was recovered from a woman between 65 and 79 years old with acute or convalescent COVID-19. The chain joins TRBV5-5 to TRBJ1-2; D uncertain. The sample was peripheral blood. CDR3 DNA: TGTGCCAGCAGCTTGGGAGCTAACTATGGCTACACCTTC. Its translation is CASSLGANYGYTF.